This T cell receptor beta chain came from a study of T cells in Graves' hyperthyroidism and ophthalmopathy. Overall study findings and caveats: Researchers report that a 13 V-J model separated ophthalmopathy from stable hyperthyroidism. In blood, most of the thyroid clonotypes expanded above 0.001 were also present.

CDR3 length: 18 amino acids. The germline V gene has CDR1 SGHTA and CDR2 FQGNSA. As regards this clonotype: The antigen is undetermined. Germline is not matched at one junction end, which may reflect a read error.

Fresh peripheral blood, 10 ml, yielded the PBMCs. Amplified regions were TCR beta CDR3 sequences from RNA transcripts. An initial round of RT-PCR targeting the TCR CDR3 relied on the HTBI primer set. TCRdb re-called the multiplex PCR reads through MiXCR, storing one row per CDR3 protein. The table lists around 760,000 distinct CDR3 sequences, about a third of them singletons. The clonotype was recovered from a woman aged 40 to 55 with Graves' hyperthyroidism. Source material: blood. The chain is built from TRBV7-2 and TRBJ1-3; TRBD1 might be the D (6 bases). The CDR3 is CANSPNLTGARALNTIYF. Written as DNA, the CDR3 is TGTGCCAACAGCCCTAATCTGACGGGGGCCCGCGCGCTGAACACCATATATTTT.